The clone carrying this TCR beta chain was counted a few times. The antigen remains unidentified. TCRdb re-derived calls from the 5' RACE reads in MiXCR, one entry per CDR3 protein. The table records about 9,100 distinct CDR3 sequences, approximately 57% of them present only once. Overall study results and limits: The larger-cohort validation was restricted to a single TCR beta V-J rearrangement rather than whole repertoires. In terms of TCR gene usage, tumor memory CD4+ T cells clustered together with blood and lymph node memory CD4+ cells, as well as with lymph node naive CD4+ cells.

The CDR3 length is 16 residues. V dropped 2 bases and J dropped 0 bases, with 14 bases sitting between them. Germline CDR1 SGHTA, CDR2 FQGNSA. The TCR sequence derives from a female donor with breast cancer. The sequenced material came from tumor-infiltrating memory CD4+ T cells sorted from the breast tumor. Subset described: memory CD4+ T cells, CD4+CD45RO+CD25-. This chain joins TRBV7-2 and TRBJ2-7; possible D gene TRBD1, 7 bases. The CDR3, as DNA: TGTGCCAGCAGCTTATCATCAGGGGGGAGCTCCTACGAGCAGTACTTC. Its protein is CASSLSSGGSSYEQYF. The full variable domain, with the rest looked up from reference TRBV7-2 and TRBJ2-7, is GAGVSQSPSNKVTEKGKDVELRCDPISGHTALYWYRQSLGQGLEFLIYFQGNSAPDKSGLPSDRFSAERTGGSVSTLTIQRTQQEDSAVYLCASSLSSGGSSYEQYFGPGTRLTVT.